Described below is a single T cell receptor (beta chain) sequence and its context. The target antigen is unknown. This entry belongs to a study of cytomegalovirus exposure and HLA in healthy donors. Study-wide results and limits: Analysis was carried out at a later point, and it linked a missense DCLRE1C variant to TCR beta V- and J-gene trimming.

Each donor was nominally healthy when sampled (though unrecorded immune exposures were likely). Primers for the PCR totalled 60 Vbeta and 13 Jbeta. Some clones are missing from TCRdb's copy, which holds only in-frame ones; the method was immunoSEQ multiplex PCR. This table has fewer than 250,000 clones, about 77% appearing once. V gave up 8 bases and J gave up 1 base; unmatched junction bases: 16. The CDR3 sequence is 17 residues long. CDR1 and CDR2 from the germline V gene are SGHAT and FQNNGV. Sequenced input: PBMCs. This sequence joins TRBV11-2 and TRBJ1-1; TRBD1 aligns across 7 bases. This TCR derives from a young man in good health and CMV-seropositive. In DNA form, the CDR3 reads TGTGCCAGCGCGAGACGACTTTCGGGGACAGCGAACACTGAAGCTTTCTTT. Translation gives CASARRLSGTANTEAFF.